This entry is about one T cell receptor (beta chain). These data originate in a study of blood T cell repertoires in COVID-19. Study context: Nucleic acid was either cDNA or gDNA, and it came from T cells, B-cell-depleted T cells, or PBMCs.

Clones were read by immunoSEQ multiplex PCR, and TCRdb kept only the in-frame ones, dropping some. The sample has 90,000 to 140,000 clones, roughly 79% seen once. Germline CDR1 is SGHRS and CDR2 is YFSETQ. This CDR3 spans 14 amino acids. The J segment lost 1 base and the V segment lost 7 bases, leaving 7 bases of the junction unmatched. The sample comprised peripheral blood. The V and J genes are TRBV5-1 and TRBJ2-7; TRBD1 aligns across 8 bases. The clonotype was recovered from a woman aged 65 to 85 with acute or convalescent COVID-19. CDR3 loop: CASASGQASYEQYF. CDR3 DNA: TGCGCCAGCGCTTCGGGACAGGCTTCCTACGAGCAGTACTTC. Based on the CDR3 plus reference TRBV5-1 and TRBJ2-7, the full variable domain is KAGVTQTPRYLIKTRGQQVTLSCSPISGHRSVSWYQQTPGQGLQFLFEYFSETQRNKGNFPGRFSGRQFSNSRSEMNVSTLELGDSALYLCASASGQASYEQYFGPGTRLTVT.